These 10 T cell receptor beta chains came from one sample sequenced in a study of breast tumors, draining lymph nodes, adjacent tissues. Axillary draining lymph nodes of breast cancer patients supplied the node samples. TCRdb independently ran MiXCR on the multiplex PCR reads; one entry per CDR3 protein. Of approximately 200,000 distinct CDR3 sequences in the sample, roughly 31% were seen once. What was sequenced was axillary lymph node tissue. The receptors come from a female donor with breast cancer. Some clones in this sample may be carry-over from other donors' samples.

Remarks on this clonotype: Because the CDR3 is missing its conserved closing phenylalanine or tryptophan, this is likely a read error. No DNA is shown, since the ends of the CDR3 on it are uncertain; the CDR3 is the one TCRdb lists. The rearrangement uses TRBV4-1 and TRBJ1-4; the table assigns TRBD1, which was not confirmed against the DNA. Germline V gene lookup returns CDR1 MGHRA and CDR2 YSYEKL. The CDR3 region is 12 residues in length, termini included. This chain's CDR3 is CASSQDRDRVMR.

The CDR3 DNA sequence: TGCGCCAGCAGTAACGAGCGGGGGTATCGCACAGATACGCAGTATTTT. This sequence encodes CASSNERGYRTDTQYF. This sequence joins TRBV10-1 and TRBJ2-3, with 8 bases identical to TRBD2. The germline V gene has CDR1 WNHNN and CDR2 SYGVQD (reference sequence). Trimming at V came to 5 bases and at J to 1 base, leaving 8 bases not matched to a gene. This CDR3 comprises 16 residues.

This chain uses TRBV5-1 with TRBJ1-5; D is possibly TRBD1 (5 bases). The CDR3 consists of 19 residues. Trimming shortened V by 1 base and J by 11 bases, and 31 bases separated the two germline ends. In germline, CDR1 is SGHRS, CDR2 YFSETQ. CDR3 loop: CASSLIGLAGDHPQETQHF. The DNA of the CDR3 is TGCGCCAGCAGCTTGATAGGACTAGCGGGGGACCACCCTCAAGAGACCCAGCATTTT.

There are many counts of this clonotype. The chain combines TRBV19 with TRBJ1-6; D ambiguous. Germline V CDR1 and CDR2: LNHDA, SQIVND (reference sequence). The length of the CDR3 is 15 residues. The germline V and J ends were trimmed by 9 bases and 8 bases, with 20 bases remaining between them. Here the CDR3 DNA reads TGTGCCAGCACTACCGGGCCCATCGAGGATTCACCCCTCCACTTT. As protein: CASTTGPIEDSPLHF.

This clonotype was seen a handful of times. V and J are TRBV6-6 and TRBJ1-1; D perhaps matches TRBD1 (6 bases). Germline V gene data show CDR1 as MNHNY and CDR2 as SVGAGI (reference sequence). The CDR3 is 14 residues long. Trimming pared 7 bases from V and 1 base from J, leaving 13 bases between. The CDR3 DNA sequence: TGTGCCAGCACTTTGGACAGAGGGAACACTGAAGCTTTCTTT. Translating gives CASTLDRGNTEAFF.

This clonotype was observed many times. This chain links TRBV11-2 with TRBJ2-1; possibly TRBD1 for D (5 bases). In germline, CDR1 is SGHAT, CDR2 FQNNGV. V lost 5 bases and J lost 10, with 9 bases in between. The CDR3 sequence is 11 residues long. In DNA form, the CDR3 reads TGTGCCAGCAGCCTTCGACAGGAGCAGTTCTTC. Encoded protein: CASSLRQEQFF.

The chain combines TRBV7-3 with TRBJ1-4; D perhaps matches TRBD1 (6 bases). This CDR3 is 15 amino acids long. Trimming stripped 1 base from V and 9 bases from J, with 15 bases between. Germline V gene sequence: CDR1 SGHTA, CDR2 FQGTGA. DNA for the CDR3: TGTGCCAGCAGCTTAATCTACAGGGAGGGGAAAAAACTGTTTTTT. Amino acids: CASSLIYREGKKLFF.

CDR3 sequence: CATSAVRGGKQYF. In nucleotides, the CDR3 is TGTGCCACCAGTGCAGTAAGGGGCGGTAAGCAGTACTTC. V usage is TRBV24-1 and J usage is TRBJ2-5; a possible D gene is TRBD1 (5 bases). V shed 5 bases and J shed 11 bases, with 17 bases lying between them. Germline-derived CDR1 and CDR2 are KGHDR and SFDVKD. The CDR3 extends over 13 amino acids.

In its sample, this clonotype was seen many times. The rearrangement links TRBV7-2 to TRBJ2-1; 8 bases match TRBD1. Germline V gene sequence: CDR1 SGHTA, CDR2 FQGNSA. Unmatched junction bases numbered 8, after V lost 5 bases and J lost 5 bases. The CDR3 is 15 residues long. CDR3 loop: CASSPGTGMHNEQFF. The DNA of the CDR3 is TGTGCCAGCAGCCCGGGGACAGGTATGCACAATGAGCAGTTCTTC. Full variable domain (missing parts from reference TRBV7-2 and TRBJ2-1): GAGVSQSPSNKVTEKGKDVELRCDPISGHTALYWYRQSLGQGLEFLIYFQGNSAPDKSGLPSDRFSAERTGGSVSTLTIQRTQQEDSAVYLCASSPGTGMHNEQFFGPGTRLTVL.

This clonotype has ten or more counts. V gene TRBV5-1 combines with J gene TRBJ1-2; D gene uncertain. V lost 4 bases to trimming and J lost 2 bases, with 12 bases between them. The CDR3 sequence is 14 residues long. Germline V CDR1 and CDR2: SGHRS, YFSETQ. The CDR3 protein is CASSPTTVNYGYTF. The CDR3 DNA is TGCGCCAGCAGCCCGACGACGGTCAACTATGGCTACACCTTC.